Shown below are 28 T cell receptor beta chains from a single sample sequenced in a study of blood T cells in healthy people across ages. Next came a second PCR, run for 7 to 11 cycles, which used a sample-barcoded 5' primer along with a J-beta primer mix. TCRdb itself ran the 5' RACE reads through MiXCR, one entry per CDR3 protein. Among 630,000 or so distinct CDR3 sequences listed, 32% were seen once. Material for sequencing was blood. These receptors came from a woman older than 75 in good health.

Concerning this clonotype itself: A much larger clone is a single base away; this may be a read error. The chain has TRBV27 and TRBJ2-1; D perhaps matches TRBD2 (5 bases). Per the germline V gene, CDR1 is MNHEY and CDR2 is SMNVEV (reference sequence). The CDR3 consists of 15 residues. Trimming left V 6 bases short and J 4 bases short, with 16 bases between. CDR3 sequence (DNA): TGTGCCAGCAGCCTACGGGGAAGGACGTACAATGAGCAGTTCTTC. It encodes CASSLRGRTYNEQFF.

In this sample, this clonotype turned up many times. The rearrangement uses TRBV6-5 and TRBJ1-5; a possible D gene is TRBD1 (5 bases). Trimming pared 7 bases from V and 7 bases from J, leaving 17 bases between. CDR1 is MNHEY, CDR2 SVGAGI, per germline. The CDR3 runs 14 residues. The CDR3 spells CASKDGGSGQPQHF. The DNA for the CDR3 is TGTGCCAGCAAGGACGGGGGTTCGGGACAGCCCCAGCATTTT.

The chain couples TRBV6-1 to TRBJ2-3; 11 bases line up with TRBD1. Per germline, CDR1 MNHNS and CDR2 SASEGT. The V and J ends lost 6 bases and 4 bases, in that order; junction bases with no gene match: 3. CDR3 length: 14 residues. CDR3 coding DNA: TGTGCCAGCAGGCTGGGACAGGGGGCAGATACGCAGTATTTT. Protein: CASRLGQGADTQYF.

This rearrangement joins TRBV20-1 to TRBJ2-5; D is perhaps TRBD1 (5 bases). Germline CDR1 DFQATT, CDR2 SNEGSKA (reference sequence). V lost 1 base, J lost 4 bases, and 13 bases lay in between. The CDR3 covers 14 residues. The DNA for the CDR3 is TGCAGTGCTAGAGTGGGGCGGCGGATAGAGACCCAGTACTTC. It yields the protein CSARVGRRIETQYF.

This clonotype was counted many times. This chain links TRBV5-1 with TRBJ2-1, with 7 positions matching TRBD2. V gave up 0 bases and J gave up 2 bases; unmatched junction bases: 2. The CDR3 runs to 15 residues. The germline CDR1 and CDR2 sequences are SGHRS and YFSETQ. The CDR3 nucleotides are TGCGCCAGCAGCTTGGGCGGGGGAACCTACAATGAGCAGTTCTTC. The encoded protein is CASSLGGGTYNEQFF.

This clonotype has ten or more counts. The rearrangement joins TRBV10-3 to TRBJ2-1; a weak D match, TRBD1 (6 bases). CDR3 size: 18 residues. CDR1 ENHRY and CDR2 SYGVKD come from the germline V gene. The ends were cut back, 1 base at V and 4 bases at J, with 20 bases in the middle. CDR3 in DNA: TGTGCCATCAGTGAGTGGCGTACCGGGACACTTTCTTACAATGAGCAGTTCTTC. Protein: CAISEWRTGTLSYNEQFF.

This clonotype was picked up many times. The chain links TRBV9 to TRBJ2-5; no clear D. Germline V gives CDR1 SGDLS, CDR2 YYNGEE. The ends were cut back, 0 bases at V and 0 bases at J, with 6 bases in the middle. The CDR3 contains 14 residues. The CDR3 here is CASSVVPYQETQYF. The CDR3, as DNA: TGTGCCAGCAGCGTAGTTCCGTACCAAGAGACCCAGTACTTC.

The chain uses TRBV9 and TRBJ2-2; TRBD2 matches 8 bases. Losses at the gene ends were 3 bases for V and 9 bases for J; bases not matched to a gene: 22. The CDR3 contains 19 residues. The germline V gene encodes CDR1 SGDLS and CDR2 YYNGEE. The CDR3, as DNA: TGTGCCAGCAGCGATACTTCGGGGGGGTTCCTCCCTTTAGGTCGGGAGCTGTTTTTT. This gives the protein CASSDTSGGFLPLGRELFF.

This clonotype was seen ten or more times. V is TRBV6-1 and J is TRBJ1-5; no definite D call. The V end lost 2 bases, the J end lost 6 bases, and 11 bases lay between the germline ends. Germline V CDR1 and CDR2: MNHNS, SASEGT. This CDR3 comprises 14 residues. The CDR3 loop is CASSEPGGIQPQHF. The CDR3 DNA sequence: TGTGCCAGCAGTGAACCCGGAGGGATTCAGCCCCAGCATTTT.

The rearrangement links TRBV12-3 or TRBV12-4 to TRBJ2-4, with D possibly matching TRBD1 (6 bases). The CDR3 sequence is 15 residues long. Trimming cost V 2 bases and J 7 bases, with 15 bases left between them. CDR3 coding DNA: TGTGCCAGCAGTTTAAGAGACCAGAGGGGGAACATTCAGTACTTC. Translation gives CASSLRDQRGNIQYF.

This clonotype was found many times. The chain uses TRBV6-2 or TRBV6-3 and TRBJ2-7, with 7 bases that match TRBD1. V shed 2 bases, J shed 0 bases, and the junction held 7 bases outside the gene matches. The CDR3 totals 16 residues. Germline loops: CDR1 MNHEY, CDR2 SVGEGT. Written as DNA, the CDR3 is TGTGCCAGCAGTTACGCTACAGGGGACCCCTCCTACGAGCAGTACTTC. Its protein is CASSYATGDPSYEQYF.

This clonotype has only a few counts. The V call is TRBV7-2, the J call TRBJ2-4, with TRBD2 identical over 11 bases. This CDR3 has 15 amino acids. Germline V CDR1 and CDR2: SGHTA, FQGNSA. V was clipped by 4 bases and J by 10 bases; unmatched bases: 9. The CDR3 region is CASSSLAGGIAIQYF. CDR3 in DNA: TGTGCCAGCAGCTCATTAGCGGGGGGGATCGCAATTCAGTACTTC. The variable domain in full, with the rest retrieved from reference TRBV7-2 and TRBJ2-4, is GAGVSQSPSNKVTEKGKDVELRCDPISGHTALYWYRQSLGQGLEFLIYFQGNSAPDKSGLPSDRFSAERTGGSVSTLTIQRTQQEDSAVYLCASSSLAGGIAIQYFGAGTRLSVL.

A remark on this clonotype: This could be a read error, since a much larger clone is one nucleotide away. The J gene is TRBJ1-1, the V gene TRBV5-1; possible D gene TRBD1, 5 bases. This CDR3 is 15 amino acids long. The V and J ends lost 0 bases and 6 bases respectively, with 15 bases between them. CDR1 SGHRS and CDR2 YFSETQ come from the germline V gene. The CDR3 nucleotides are TGCGCCAGCAGCTTGGGAGGTGGTTGGGACGCTGAAGCTTTCTTT. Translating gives CASSLGGGWDAEAFF.

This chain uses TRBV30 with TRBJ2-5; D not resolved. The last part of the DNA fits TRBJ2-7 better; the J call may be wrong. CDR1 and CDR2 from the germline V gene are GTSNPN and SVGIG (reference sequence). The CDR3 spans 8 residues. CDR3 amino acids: CAWGEQYF. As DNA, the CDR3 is TGTGCCTGGGGCGAGCAGTACTTC.

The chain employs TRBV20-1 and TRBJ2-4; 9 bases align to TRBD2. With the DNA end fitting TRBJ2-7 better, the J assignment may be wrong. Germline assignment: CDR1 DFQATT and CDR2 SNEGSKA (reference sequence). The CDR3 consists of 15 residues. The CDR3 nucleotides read TGCAGTGCTAGAGAGGCTAGCGGGGCACCCTACGAGCAGTACTTC. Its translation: CSAREASGAPYEQYF.

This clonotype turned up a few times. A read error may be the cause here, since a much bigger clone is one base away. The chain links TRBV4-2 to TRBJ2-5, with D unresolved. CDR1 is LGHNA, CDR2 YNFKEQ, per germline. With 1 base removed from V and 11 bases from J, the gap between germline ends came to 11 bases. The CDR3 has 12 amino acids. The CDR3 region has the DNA TGTGCCAGCAGCCAAGTTTCGGGTGAGCAGTACTTC. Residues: CASSQVSGEQYF.

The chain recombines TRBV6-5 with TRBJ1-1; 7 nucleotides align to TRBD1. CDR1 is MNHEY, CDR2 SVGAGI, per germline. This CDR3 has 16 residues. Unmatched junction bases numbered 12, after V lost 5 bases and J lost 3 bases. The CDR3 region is CASSLVTGPPDTEAFF. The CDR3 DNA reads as TGTGCCAGCAGTCTTGTGACAGGGCCCCCGGACACTGAAGCTTTCTTT.

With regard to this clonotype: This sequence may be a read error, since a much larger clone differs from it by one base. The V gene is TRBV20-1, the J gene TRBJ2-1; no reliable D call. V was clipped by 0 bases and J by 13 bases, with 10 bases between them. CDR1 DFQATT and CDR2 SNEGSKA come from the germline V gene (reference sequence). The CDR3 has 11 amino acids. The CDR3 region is CSAREFETQFF. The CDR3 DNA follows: TGCAGTGCTAGAGAGTTCGAGACCCAGTTCTTC.

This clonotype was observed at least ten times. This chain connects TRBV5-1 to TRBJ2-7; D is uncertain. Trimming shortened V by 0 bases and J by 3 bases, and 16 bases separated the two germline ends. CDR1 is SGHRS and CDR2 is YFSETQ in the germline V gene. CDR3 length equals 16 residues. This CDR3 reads CASSLGKRETSYEQYF. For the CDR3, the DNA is TGCGCCAGCAGCTTGGGAAAAAGGGAAACAAGCTACGAGCAGTACTTC.

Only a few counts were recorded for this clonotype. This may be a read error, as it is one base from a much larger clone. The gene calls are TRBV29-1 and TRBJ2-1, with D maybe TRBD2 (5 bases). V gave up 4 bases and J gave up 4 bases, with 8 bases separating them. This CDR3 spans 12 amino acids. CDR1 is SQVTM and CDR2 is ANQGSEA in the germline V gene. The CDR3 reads CSVGTAYNEQFF. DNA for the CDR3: TGCAGCGTTGGGACTGCTTACAATGAGCAGTTCTTC.

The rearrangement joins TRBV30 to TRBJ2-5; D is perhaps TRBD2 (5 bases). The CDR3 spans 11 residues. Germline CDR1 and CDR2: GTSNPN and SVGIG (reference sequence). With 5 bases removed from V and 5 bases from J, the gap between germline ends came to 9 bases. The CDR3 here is CAWGAAETQYF. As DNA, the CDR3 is TGTGCCTGGGGAGCGGCGGAGACCCAGTACTTC.

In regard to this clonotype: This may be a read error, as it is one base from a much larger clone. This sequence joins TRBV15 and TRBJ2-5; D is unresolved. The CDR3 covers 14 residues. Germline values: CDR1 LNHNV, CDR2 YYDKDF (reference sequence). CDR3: CATSRLSRVETRYF. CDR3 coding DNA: TGTGCCACCAGCAGGTTATCCCGGGTGGAGACCCGGTACTTC.

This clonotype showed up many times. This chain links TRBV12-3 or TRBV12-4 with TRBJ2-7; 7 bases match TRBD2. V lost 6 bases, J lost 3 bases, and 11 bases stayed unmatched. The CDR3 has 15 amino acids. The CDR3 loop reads CASSSGWGGNYEQYF. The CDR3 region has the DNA TGTGCCAGCAGCAGCGGGTGGGGGGGAAACTACGAGCAGTACTTC.

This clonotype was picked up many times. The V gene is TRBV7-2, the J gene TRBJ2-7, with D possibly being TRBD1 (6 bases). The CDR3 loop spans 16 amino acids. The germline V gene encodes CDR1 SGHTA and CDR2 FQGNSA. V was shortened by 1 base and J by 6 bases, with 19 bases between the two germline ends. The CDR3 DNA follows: TGTGCCAGCAGCTTAGTTGGGGCAGGGGCGATAAGCGAGCAGTACTTC. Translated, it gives CASSLVGAGAISEQYF.

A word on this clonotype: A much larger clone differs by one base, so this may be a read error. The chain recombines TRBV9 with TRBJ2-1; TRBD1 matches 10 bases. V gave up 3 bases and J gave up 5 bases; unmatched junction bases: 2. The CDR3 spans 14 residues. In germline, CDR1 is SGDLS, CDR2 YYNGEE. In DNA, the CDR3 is TGTGCCAGCAGCGGGACAGGGGGAGACAATGAGCAGTTCTTC. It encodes CASSGTGGDNEQFF. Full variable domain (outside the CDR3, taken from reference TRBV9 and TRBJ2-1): DSGVTQTPKHLITATGQRVTLRCSPRSGDLSVYWYQQSLDQGLQFLIQYYNGEERAKGNILERFSAQQFPDLHSELNLSSLELGDSALYFCASSGTGGDNEQFFGPGTRLTVL.

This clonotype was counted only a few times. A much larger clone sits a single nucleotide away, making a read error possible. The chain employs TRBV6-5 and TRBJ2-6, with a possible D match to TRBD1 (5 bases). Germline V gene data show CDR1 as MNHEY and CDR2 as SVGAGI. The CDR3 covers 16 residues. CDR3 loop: CASSYSPRSGASVLTF. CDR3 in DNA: TGTGCCAGCAGTTACTCCCCTAGATCTGGGGCCAGCGTCCTGACTTTC.

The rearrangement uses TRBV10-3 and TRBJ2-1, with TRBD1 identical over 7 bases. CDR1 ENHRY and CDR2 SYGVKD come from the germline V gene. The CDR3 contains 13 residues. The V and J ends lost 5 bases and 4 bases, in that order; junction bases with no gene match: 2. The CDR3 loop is CAISRTGYNEQFF. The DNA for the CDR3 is TGTGCCATCAGTCGGACAGGTTACAATGAGCAGTTCTTC.

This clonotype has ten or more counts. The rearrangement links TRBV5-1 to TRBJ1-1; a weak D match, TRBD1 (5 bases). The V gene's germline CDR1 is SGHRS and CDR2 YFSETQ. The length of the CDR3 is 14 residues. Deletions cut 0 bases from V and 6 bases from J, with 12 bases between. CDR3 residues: CASSLGLRGSEAFF. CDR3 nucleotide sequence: TGCGCCAGCAGCTTGGGTTTACGGGGGTCTGAAGCTTTCTTT.